This TCR beta chain was observed in a study of T cells in tuberculosis. Overall study context: The T cells targeted glucose monomycolate, a mycobacterial lipid, via CD1B.

Study-level points and caveats: T cells binding CD1B-GMM tetramer weakly possibly escaped the sort.

The CDR3 spans 16 residues. CDR1 and CDR2 from the germline V gene are SGHTA and FQGNSA. Trimming took 4 bases from V and 4 from J, leaving 18 bases between them. No alpha-beta pairing information exists for these sequences. TCRdb keeps only in-frame clones here, not all; method: immunoSEQ multiplex PCR. The data contain roughly 61,000 clones, roughly 86% of them singletons. After thawing and overnight rest, PBMC were stained with GMM-loaded CD1B tetramer, viability dye and anti-CD3 for sorting. CD1B tetramers were loaded with Rhodococcus equi-derived C32 glucose monomycolate. About 100,000 tetramer-negative cells were sorted from each donor.

The chain has TRBV7-2 and TRBJ2-3; the D gene is possibly TRBD2 (6 bases). Input material: CD1b-GMM tetramer-negative cells sorted from PBMCs. The clonotype was recovered from an adult woman with latent tuberculosis. The CDR3 is CASSSRITTSSDTQYF. In DNA form, the CDR3 reads TGTGCCAGCAGCTCCCGGATAACGACTAGTTCAGATACGCAGTATTTT. The full variable domain, its missing parts supplied by reference TRBV7-2 and TRBJ2-3, is GAGVSQSPSNKVTEKGKDVELRCDPISGHTALYWYRQSLGQGLEFLIYFQGNSAPDKSGLPSDRFSAERTGGSVSTLTIQRTQQEDSAVYLCASSSRITTSSDTQYFGPGTRLTVL.